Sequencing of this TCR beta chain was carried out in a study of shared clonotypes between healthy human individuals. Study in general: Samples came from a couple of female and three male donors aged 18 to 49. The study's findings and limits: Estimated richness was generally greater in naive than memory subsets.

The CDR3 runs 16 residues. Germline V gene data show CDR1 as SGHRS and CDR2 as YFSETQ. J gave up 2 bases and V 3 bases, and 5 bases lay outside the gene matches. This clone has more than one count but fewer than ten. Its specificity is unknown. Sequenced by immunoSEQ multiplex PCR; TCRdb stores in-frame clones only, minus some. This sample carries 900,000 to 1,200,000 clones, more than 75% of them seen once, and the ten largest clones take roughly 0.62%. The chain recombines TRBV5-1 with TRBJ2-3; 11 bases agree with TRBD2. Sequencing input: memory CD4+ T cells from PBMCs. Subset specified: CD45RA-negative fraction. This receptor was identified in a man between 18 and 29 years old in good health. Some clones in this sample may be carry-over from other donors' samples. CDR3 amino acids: CASSYSGLAATDTQYF. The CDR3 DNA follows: TGCGCCAGCAGCTATTCGGGACTAGCGGCCACAGATACGCAGTATTTT.